The T cell receptor (beta chain) under discussion was sequenced for a study of CD8 T cell repertoires and HIV-1 epitope variants. Study-level background: Separate wells received one of Twenty-five Gag or Nef variant peptides. 1M T cells were kept uncultured as a baseline.

Libraries were prepared by immunoSEQ multiplex PCR; TCRdb keeps only in-frame clonotypes and omits some of them. The table includes 3,500 to 5,500 clones, roughly 76% detected once. Per germline, CDR1 GTSNPN and CDR2 SVGIG (reference sequence). The trim removed 5 bases at V and 9 bases at J, leaving 12 bases unmatched. The length of the CDR3 is 14 residues. Whole-study results and caveats: The assay identified only TCR beta chains of antigen-proliferating T cells.

With regard to this clone: Its antigen is unknown.

Sequencing was performed on cultured CD8+ T cells derived from PBMCs. The clonotype comes from a male donor with HIV. V gene TRBV30 combines with J gene TRBJ2-1, with 8 bases aligning to TRBD2. CDR3 coding DNA: TGTGCCTGGGAGCACCCGGGGGGGCCGGGTGAGCAGTTCTTC. It yields the protein CAWEHPGGPGEQFF.